The present TCR beta chain was sequenced within a study of cytomegalovirus exposure and HLA in healthy donors. General study results and limits: Later analysis identified several of the most significant clusters that appeared linked to common viral pathogens. Investigators reported 164 TCR beta chains as tied to cytomegalovirus.

Worth noting for this clone: What it binds is unknown.

This CDR3 spans 14 amino acids. V gave up 6 bases and J gave up 0 bases, with 9 bases separating them. CDR1 and CDR2 (germline): MNHEY, SMNVEV (reference sequence). The PCR had 60 Vbeta and 13 Jbeta primers. Measured with immunoSEQ multiplex PCR; TCRdb has only the in-frame clones, and not every one. Of 100,000 to 150,000 clones listed, around 78% are singletons. Sequencing used PBMCs. The chain employs TRBV27 and TRBJ1-5; D call uncertain. This sequence originates from a man aged 40-49 years in good health and CMV-seronegative. The CDR3 DNA is TGTGCCAGCAGCCTCTATTATAGCAATCAGCCCCAGCATTTT. It yields the protein CASSLYYSNQPQHF.